Listed here are 5 T cell receptor beta chains from one sample, sequenced in a study of early T cells in non-severe SARS-CoV-2 infection. From the 5' RACE reads, TCRdb called clonotypes with MiXCR, one entry per CDR3 protein. The sample consists of some 45,000 distinct CDR3 sequences, roughly a tenth of them appearing once. The sample consisted of whole blood, taken at baseline. Every receptor here comes from an adult who was a healthcare worker with PCR-confirmed SARS-CoV-2 infection or an uninfected control (not recorded which).

This clonotype was detected many times. J is TRBJ2-5 and V is TRBV18; 11 bases map to TRBD2. Germline CDR1 reads KGHSH; CDR2 reads LQKENI. The CDR3 contains 16 residues. Trimming took 5 bases from V and 6 from J; bases not matched to a gene: 11. The DNA for the CDR3 is TGTGCCAGCTCAGCGCCTGCTACTAGCGGGAGAAAGACCCAGTACTTC. It translates to CASSAPATSGRKTQYF.

This clonotype has a count of ten or more. This sequence joins TRBV10-1 and TRBJ1-2; weak D call: TRBD1 (5 bases). The CDR3 runs 12 residues. Germline CDR1 reads WNHNN; CDR2 reads SYGVQD (reference sequence). Written as DNA, the CDR3 is TGCGTCGGGGGATATCGAATTTATGGCTACACCTTC. This gives the protein CVGGYRIYGYTF.

This clonotype has just a few counts. The chain combines TRBV14 with TRBJ2-7; maybe TRBD1 (5 bases). The CDR3 consists of 12 residues. Trimming left V 5 bases short and J 3 bases short, with 8 bases between. From germline, CDR1 is SGHDN and CDR2 FVKESK. The DNA of the CDR3 is TGTGCCAGCAGCTGGGGCCTCTACGAGCAGTACTTC. Encoded protein: CASSWGLYEQYF.

J is TRBJ1-2 and V is TRBV6-5; 10 nucleotides agree with TRBD1. The CDR3 length is 14 residues. Germline CDR1 reads MNHEY; CDR2 reads SVGAGI. V dropped 6 bases and J dropped 8; count of bases not matched to a gene: 9. The CDR3 spells CASSGDRGERGYTF. The CDR3 DNA is TGTGCCAGCAGCGGGGACAGGGGCGAGAGGGGCTACACCTTC.

The rearrangement links TRBV30 to TRBJ2-3; TRBD2 matches at 7 bases. Germline V gene data show CDR1 as GTSNPN and CDR2 as SVGIG (reference sequence). This CDR3 is built from 15 residues. V shed 4 bases, J shed 5 bases, and the junction held 12 bases outside the gene matches. Written as DNA, the CDR3 is TGTGCCTGGATCTTTGGGCGGGAGCGCGGAGATACGCAGTATTTT. This gives the protein CAWIFGRERGDTQYF. Drawing the rest from reference TRBV30 and TRBJ2-3, the complete variable domain is SQTIHQWPATLVQPVGSPLSLECTVEGTSNPNLYWYRQAAGRGLQLLFYSVGIGQISSEVPQNLSASRPQDRQFILSSKKLLLSDSGFYLCAWIFGRERGDTQYFGPGTRLTVL.